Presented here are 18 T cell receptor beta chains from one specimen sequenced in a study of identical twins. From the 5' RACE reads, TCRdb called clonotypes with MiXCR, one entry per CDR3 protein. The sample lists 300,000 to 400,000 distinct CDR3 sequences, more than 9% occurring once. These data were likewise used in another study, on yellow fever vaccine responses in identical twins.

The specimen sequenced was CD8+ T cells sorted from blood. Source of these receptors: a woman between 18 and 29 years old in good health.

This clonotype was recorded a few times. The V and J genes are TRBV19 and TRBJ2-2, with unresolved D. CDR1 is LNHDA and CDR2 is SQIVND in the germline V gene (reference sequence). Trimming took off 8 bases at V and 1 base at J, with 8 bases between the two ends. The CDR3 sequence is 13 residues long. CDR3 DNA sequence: TGTGCCAGTGGTAGAGAGAACACCGGGGAGCTGTTTTTT. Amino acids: CASGRENTGELFF.

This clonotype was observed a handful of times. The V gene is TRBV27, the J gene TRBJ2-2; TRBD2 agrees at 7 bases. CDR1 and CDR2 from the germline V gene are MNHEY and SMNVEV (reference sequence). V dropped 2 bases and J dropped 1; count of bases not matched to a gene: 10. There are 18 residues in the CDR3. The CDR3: CASSLRGLAGENTGELFF. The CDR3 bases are TGTGCCAGCAGTTTACGGGGCCTGGCGGGAGAGAACACCGGGGAGCTGTTTTTT.

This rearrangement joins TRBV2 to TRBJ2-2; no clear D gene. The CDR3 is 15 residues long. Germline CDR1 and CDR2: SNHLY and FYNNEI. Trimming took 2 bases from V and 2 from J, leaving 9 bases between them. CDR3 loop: CASSESGRNTGELFF. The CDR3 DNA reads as TGTGCCAGCAGTGAATCCGGGCGCAACACCGGGGAGCTGTTTTTT.

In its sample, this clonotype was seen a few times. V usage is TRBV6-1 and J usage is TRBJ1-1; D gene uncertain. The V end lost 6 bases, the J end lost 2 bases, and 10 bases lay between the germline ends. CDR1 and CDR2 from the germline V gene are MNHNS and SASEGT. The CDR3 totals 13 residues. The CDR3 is CASSHGRNTEAFF. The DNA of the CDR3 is TGTGCCAGCAGCCACGGCAGAAACACTGAAGCTTTCTTT.

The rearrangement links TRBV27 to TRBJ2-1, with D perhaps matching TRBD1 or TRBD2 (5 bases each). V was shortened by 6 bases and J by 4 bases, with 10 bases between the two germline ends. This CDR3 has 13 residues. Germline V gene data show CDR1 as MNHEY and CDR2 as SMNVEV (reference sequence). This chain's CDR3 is CASRKGRYNEQFF. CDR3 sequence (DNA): TGTGCCAGCAGAAAGGGGAGATACAATGAGCAGTTCTTC.

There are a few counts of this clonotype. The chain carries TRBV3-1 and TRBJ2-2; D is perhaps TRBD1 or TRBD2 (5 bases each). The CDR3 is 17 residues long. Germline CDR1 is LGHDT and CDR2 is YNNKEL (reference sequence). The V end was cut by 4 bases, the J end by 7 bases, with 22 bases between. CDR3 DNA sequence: TGTGCCAGCAGCCCAAGCAGGGACGCAGCGGCGGTCGGGGAGCTGTTTTTT. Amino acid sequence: CASSPSRDAAAVGELFF.

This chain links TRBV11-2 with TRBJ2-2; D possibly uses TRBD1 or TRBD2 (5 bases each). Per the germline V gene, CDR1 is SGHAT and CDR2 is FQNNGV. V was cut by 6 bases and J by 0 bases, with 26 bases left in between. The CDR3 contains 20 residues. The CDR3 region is CASSFKSYRDQPSNTGELFF. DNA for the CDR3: TGTGCCAGCAGTTTTAAGTCCTACCGGGACCAACCGTCGAACACCGGGGAGCTGTTTTTT.

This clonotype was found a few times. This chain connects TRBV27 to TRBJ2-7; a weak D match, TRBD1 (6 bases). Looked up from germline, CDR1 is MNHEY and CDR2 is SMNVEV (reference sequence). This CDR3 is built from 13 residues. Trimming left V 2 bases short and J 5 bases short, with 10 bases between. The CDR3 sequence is CASSLNRVDEQYF. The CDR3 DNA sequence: TGTGCCAGCAGTTTAAACAGGGTCGACGAGCAGTACTTC.

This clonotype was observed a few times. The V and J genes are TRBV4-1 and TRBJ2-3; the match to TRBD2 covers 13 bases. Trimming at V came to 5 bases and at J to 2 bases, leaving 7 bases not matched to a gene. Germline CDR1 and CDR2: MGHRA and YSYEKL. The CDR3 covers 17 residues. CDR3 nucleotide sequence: TGCGCCAGCAGCTTAACTAGCGGGGGGGCCTTCACAGATACGCAGTATTTT. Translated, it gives CASSLTSGGAFTDTQYF.

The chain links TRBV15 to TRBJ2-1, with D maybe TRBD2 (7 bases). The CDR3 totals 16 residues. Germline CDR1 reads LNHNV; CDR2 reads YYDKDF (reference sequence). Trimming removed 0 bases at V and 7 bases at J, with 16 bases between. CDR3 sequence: CATSRDRGASRNEQFF. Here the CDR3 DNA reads TGTGCCACCAGCAGAGATCGGGGGGCCTCTCGGAATGAGCAGTTCTTC. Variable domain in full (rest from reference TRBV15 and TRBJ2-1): DAMVIQNPRYQVTQFGKPVTLSCSQTLNHNVMYWYQQKSSQAPKLLFHYYDKDFNNEADTPDNFQSRRPNTSFCFLDIRSPGLGDTAMYLCATSRDRGASRNEQFFGPGTRLTVL.

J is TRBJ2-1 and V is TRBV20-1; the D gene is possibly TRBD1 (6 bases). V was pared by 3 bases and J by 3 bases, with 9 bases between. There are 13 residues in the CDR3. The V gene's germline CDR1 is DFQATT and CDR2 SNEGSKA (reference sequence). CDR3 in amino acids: CSASRDNYNEQFF. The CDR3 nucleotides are TGCAGTGCTAGCCGGGACAACTACAATGAGCAGTTCTTC.

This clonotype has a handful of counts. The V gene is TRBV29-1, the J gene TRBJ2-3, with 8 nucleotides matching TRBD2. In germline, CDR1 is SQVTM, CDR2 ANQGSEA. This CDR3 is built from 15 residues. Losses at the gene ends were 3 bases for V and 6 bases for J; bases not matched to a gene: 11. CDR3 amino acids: CSVDGLATSLDTQYF. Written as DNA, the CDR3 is TGCAGCGTTGATGGACTAGCAACATCCCTGGATACGCAGTATTTT.

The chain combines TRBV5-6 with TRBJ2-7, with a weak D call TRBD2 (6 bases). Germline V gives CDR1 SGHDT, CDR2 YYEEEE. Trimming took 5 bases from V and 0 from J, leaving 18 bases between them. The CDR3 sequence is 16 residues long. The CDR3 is CASREARGGNSYEQYV. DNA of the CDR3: TGTGCCAGCAGGGAAGCCCGGGGCGGGAACTCCTACGAGCAGTACGTC.

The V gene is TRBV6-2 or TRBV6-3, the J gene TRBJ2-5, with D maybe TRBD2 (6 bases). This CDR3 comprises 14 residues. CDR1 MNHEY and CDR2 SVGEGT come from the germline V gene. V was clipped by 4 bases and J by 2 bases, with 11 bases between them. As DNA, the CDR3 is TGTGCCAGCAGTTTCGGGGACTCTCAAGAGACCCAGTACTTC. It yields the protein CASSFGDSQETQYF.

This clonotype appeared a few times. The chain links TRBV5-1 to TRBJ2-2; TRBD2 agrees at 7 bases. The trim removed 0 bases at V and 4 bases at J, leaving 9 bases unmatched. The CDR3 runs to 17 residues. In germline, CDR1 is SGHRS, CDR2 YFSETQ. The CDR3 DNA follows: TGCGCCAGCAGCTTGGAAAACCGGGACTACATCACCGGGGAGCTGTTTTTT. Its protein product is CASSLENRDYITGELFF.

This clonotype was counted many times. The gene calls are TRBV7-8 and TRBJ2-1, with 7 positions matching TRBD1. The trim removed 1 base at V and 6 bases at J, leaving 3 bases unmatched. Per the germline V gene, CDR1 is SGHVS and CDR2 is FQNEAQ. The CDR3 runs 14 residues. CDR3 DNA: TGTGCCAGCAGCTTAGTGTCAGGGGGCAATGAGCAGTTCTTC. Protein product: CASSLVSGGNEQFF.

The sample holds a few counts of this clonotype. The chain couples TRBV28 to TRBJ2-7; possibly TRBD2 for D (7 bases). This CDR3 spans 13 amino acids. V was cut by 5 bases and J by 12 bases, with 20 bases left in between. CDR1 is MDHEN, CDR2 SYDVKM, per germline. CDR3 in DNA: TGTGCCAGCAGTCCCCCGGGGGGCGACGAGTGGTACTTC. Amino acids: CASSPPGGDEWYF.

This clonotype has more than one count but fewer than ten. CDR3 DNA: TGTGCCAGCAGCTTTAGGATGGGGGAGGGCCGCGACGAGCAGTACTTC. It encodes CASSFRMGEGRDEQYF. V usage is TRBV7-9 and J usage is TRBJ2-7; 7 positions match TRBD2. V lost 3 bases to trimming and J lost 5 bases; unmatched junction nucleotides: 13. The CDR3 totals 16 residues. Germline V CDR1 and CDR2: SEHNR, FQNEAQ (reference sequence).